The 8 T cell receptor beta chains in this list originate from one sample, sequenced in a study of human T cells and chemical hapten exposure. TCRdb analysed the RACE reads with MiXCR anew, one entry per CDR3 protein. The sample gives about 82,000 distinct CDR3 sequences, 10% to 15% of which show up once; 5.7% is in the top ten. Time point defined: patch test 3, about 24 weeks after DPC sensitization. Treatment of the sample: therapeutic diphenylcyclopropenone sensitization with weekly scalp DPC. The source material was whole blood, sampled in connection with sensitization to the hapten diphenylcyclopropenone (DPC). Source of these receptors: a woman aged 45 to 65 with alopecia areata. Some clones in this sample may be carry-over from other donors' samples.

At least ten counts were recorded for this clonotype. The V call is TRBV29-1, the J call TRBJ1-2; 7 bases map to TRBD1. The germline V gene has CDR1 SQVTM and CDR2 ANQGSEA. The J segment lost 4 bases and the V segment lost 6 bases, leaving 11 bases of the junction unmatched. The CDR3 covers 14 residues. The CDR3 sequence: CSVGTVGGSYGYTF. CDR3 nucleotide sequence: TGCAGCGTCGGGACAGTTGGAGGATCCTATGGCTACACCTTC.

The rearrangement links TRBV10-3 to TRBJ1-5, with TRBD1 identical over 8 bases. The CDR3 runs 16 residues. With V trimmed by 0 bases and J by 3 bases, 4 bases remained unmatched. CDR1 and CDR2 (germline): ENHRY, SYGVKD. The CDR3 DNA reads as TGTGCCATCAGTGAGTCTAGGACAGGGACCAATCAGCCCCAGCATTTT. Translating it yields CAISESRTGTNQPQHF.

The genes are TRBV19 and TRBJ1-5, with TRBD1 as a possible D gene (5 bases). The V gene lost 4 bases and the J gene lost 0 bases, with 10 bases spanning the gap. Germline CDR1 LNHDA, CDR2 SQIVND (reference sequence). This CDR3 spans 15 amino acids. CDR3 DNA sequence: TGTGCCAGTAGTACAGGGTCTGGTAGCAATCAGCCCCAGCATTTT. Translating gives CASSTGSGSNQPQHF.

The chain employs TRBV29-1 and TRBJ2-6; 8 nucleotides align to TRBD1. Looked up from germline, CDR1 is SQVTM and CDR2 is ANQGSEA. V lost 0 bases, J lost 4 bases, and 11 bases stayed unmatched. The CDR3 has 18 amino acids. CDR3 region: CSVEDRGQGASGANVLTF. CDR3 in DNA: TGCAGCGTTGAAGATCGCGGGCAGGGGGCATCAGGGGCCAACGTCCTGACTTTC. Together with reference TRBV29-1 and TRBJ2-6, the CDR3 gives the full variable domain: SAVISQKPSRDICQRGTSLTIQCQVDSQVTMMFWYRQQPGQSLTLIATANQGSEATYESGFVIDKFPISRPNLTFSTLTVSNMSPEDSSIYLCSVEDRGQGASGANVLTFGAGSRLTVL.

The chain employs TRBV18 and TRBJ1-5; D may be TRBD1 (5 bases). CDR1 is KGHSH and CDR2 is LQKENI in the germline V gene. The V end was cut by 2 bases, the J end by 0 bases, with 20 bases between. The CDR3 length is 19 residues. CDR3 bases: TGTGCCAGCTCACCAAAGGGGTGGTCGCAGGGTAATAGCAATCAGCCCCAGCATTTT. Its protein is CASSPKGWSQGNSNQPQHF.

This clonotype was seen ten or more times. The V and J genes are TRBV9 and TRBJ2-3; 7 nucleotides match TRBD2. V shed 7 bases, J shed 0 bases, and the junction held 2 bases outside the gene matches. The CDR3 has 13 residues. CDR1 and CDR2 (germline): SGDLS, YYNGEE. The CDR3 DNA reads TGTGCCAGCGGGAGGGCTAGCACAGATACGCAGTATTTT. It yields the protein CASGRASTDTQYF.

This clonotype showed up many times. V and J are TRBV20-1 and TRBJ2-1; TRBD2 agrees at 9 bases. After removal of 2 bases from V and 0 bases from J, the junction contained 5 bases not matched to a gene. From germline, CDR1 is DFQATT and CDR2 SNEGSKA (reference sequence). The CDR3 covers 16 residues. CDR3 protein: CSARISSGDSYNEQFF. In nucleotides, the CDR3 is TGCAGTGCTAGAATATCTAGCGGGGACTCCTACAATGAGCAGTTCTTC.

This clonotype was seen a handful of times. V gene TRBV2 combines with J gene TRBJ2-1; 9 bases map to TRBD2. This CDR3 has 14 amino acids. Looked up from germline, CDR1 is SNHLY and CDR2 is FYNNEI. V dropped 3 bases and J dropped 10; count of bases not matched to a gene: 7. The CDR3 DNA follows: TGTGCCAGCAGTGATCCTAGCGGGATGGGAGAGCAGTTCTTC. Its translation: CASSDPSGMGEQFF.